The clone carrying this T cell receptor beta chain has just one count. Germline and junction disagree at one end, which may indicate a read error. TCRdb keeps only in-frame clones here, not all; method: immunoSEQ multiplex PCR. The sample carries about 120,000 clones, 65% to 90% recorded once. The record originates from a study of blood T cell repertoires in COVID-19. There are 15 residues in the CDR3. The germline CDR1 and CDR2 sequences are LGHDT and YNNKEL (reference sequence). The clonotype was recovered from a human donor in a cohort sampled during active COVID-19. The rearrangement uses TRBV3-1 (or the pseudogene TRBV3-2) and TRBJ2-5, with D possibly matching TRBD2 (6 bases). The sample consisted of peripheral blood. This CDR3 reads CTSSQPGGLEETQYF. CDR3 nucleotides: TGTACCAGCAGCCAGCCCGGGGGACTCGAAGAGACCCAGTACTTC.